The 7 T cell receptor beta chains listed next were all sequenced from one sample in a study of spatial heterogeneity in lung cancer (dated by TCRdb to the late 2010s). Libraries were built with 5' RACE. The run used a NextSeq 500. Using fastp at Q25 and MiXCR, TCRdb reprocessed the public reads and kept productive beta chains. Every entry covers one CDR3 protein and lists the most common genes and DNA from its rows. Across this sample there are about 120,000 distinct CDR3 sequences, with 12% seen only once. Of the sample, 16% falls within the top ten clones. The time point label of this sample denotes: blood at routine non-recurrence follow-up after resection. For TCR sequencing, whole RNA was extracted from tumor and nontumor lung tissue, or from cryopreserved PBMC samples, and no cell sorting was done. Sequenced here: PBMCs, sampled at follow-up. These receptors originate from a male donor with early-stage non-small cell lung cancer.

This clonotype has more than one count but fewer than ten. This sequence joins TRBV5-5 and TRBJ2-1, with TRBD1 matching 9 bases. This CDR3 has 15 residues. The ends lost 3 bases at V and 3 bases at J; junction bases unmatched: 4. CDR1 SGHKS and CDR2 YYEKEE come from the germline V gene (reference sequence). The CDR3: CASSSGQGYYNEQFF. The CDR3 coding sequence is TGTGCCAGCAGCTCGGGACAGGGATACTACAATGAGCAGTTCTTC.

This clonotype was observed a few times. V and J are TRBV6-4 and TRBJ2-7; D is uncertain. The CDR3 extends over 11 amino acids. V was cut by 2 bases and J by 8 bases, with 7 bases left in between. Germline loops: CDR1 MRHNA, CDR2 SNTAGT. Here the CDR3 reads CASSDVFKQYF. The CDR3 coding sequence is TGTGCCAGCAGTGACGTATTCAAGCAGTACTTC.

The chain combines TRBV9 with TRBJ2-3; D is possibly TRBD1 (5 bases). V was clipped by 0 bases and J by 6 bases, with 20 bases between them. This CDR3 is 17 amino acids long. The germline V gene has CDR1 SGDLS and CDR2 YYNGEE. Here the CDR3 reads CASSVAPSRGKGDTQYF. In DNA form, the CDR3 reads TGTGCCAGCAGCGTAGCCCCAAGCCGTGGCAAGGGGGATACGCAGTATTTT.

This clonotype was recorded many times. The chain recombines TRBV4-3 with TRBJ2-3; D remains unclear. The ends were cut back, 1 base at V and 2 bases at J, with 10 bases in the middle. The CDR3 has 15 residues. Germline values: CDR1 LGHNA, CDR2 YSLEER. CDR3 in amino acids: CASSQGLTFTDTQYF. CDR3 nucleotides: TGCGCCAGCAGCCAAGGTCTGACCTTCACAGATACGCAGTATTTT.

This chain joins TRBV6-5 and TRBJ1-1, with D unresolved. The V gene lost 0 bases and the J gene lost 1 base, with 9 bases spanning the gap. From germline, CDR1 is MNHEY and CDR2 SVGAGI. The length of the CDR3 is 15 residues. The CDR3 here is CASSYSLPTNTEAFF. The CDR3, as DNA: TGTGCCAGCAGTTACTCGCTACCCACGAACACTGAAGCTTTCTTT.

This clonotype has a handful of counts. The rearrangement uses TRBV6-5 and TRBJ2-6; tentatively, D is TRBD1 (5 bases). Germline V lookup: CDR1 MNHEY, CDR2 SVGAGI. CDR3 length equals 16 residues. V shed 6 bases and J shed 0 bases, with 12 bases lying between them. CDR3 residues: CASRRQTPSGANVLTF. The CDR3 bases are TGTGCCAGCAGGAGACAGACCCCCTCTGGGGCCAACGTCCTGACTTTC.

In this sample, this clonotype turned up many times. V and J are TRBV10-3 and TRBJ2-7; 7 bases fit TRBD2. CDR1 is ENHRY and CDR2 is SYGVKD in the germline V gene. The CDR3 has 13 amino acids. The J segment lost 2 bases and the V segment lost 8 bases, leaving 6 bases of the junction unmatched. CDR3 coding DNA: TGTGCCATCGGGAGGGGCACCACCTACGAGCAGTACTTC. Translated: CAIGRGTTYEQYF.